This T cell receptor (beta chain) appears in the sequencing data of a study of human T cells and chemical hapten exposure. The library attached unique molecular identifiers to individual cDNA molecules. Authors' data handling: Counts of TCRs in each sample centred on a median of around 96,000 and extended from approximately 25,000 to 650,000. Each CDR3 protein is one row after TCRdb ran MiXCR on the reads. For this entry, the V and J calls and clone size follow TCRdb and not the study's own pipeline. The data hold around 120,000 distinct CDR3 sequences, with 6.5% to 10% observed a single time. Unfractionated whole blood yielded total RNA. This clonotype was seen only a few times. This CDR3 has 15 residues. Germline CDR1 reads SNHLY; CDR2 reads FYNNEI. V was shortened by 5 bases and J by 0 bases, with 12 bases between the two germline ends.

The TCR was taken from a human donor in good health. Some clones in this sample may be carry-over from other donors' samples. Source material: whole blood. The chain employs TRBV2 and TRBJ2-3, with D possibly TRBD1 on 6 matching bases. The CDR3 protein is CASSQNRASTDTQYF. CDR3 nucleotide sequence: TGTGCCAGCAGTCAAAACAGGGCCAGCACAGATACGCAGTATTTT. The variable domain in full, with the rest retrieved from reference TRBV2 and TRBJ2-3, is EPEVTQTPSHQVTQMGQEVILRCVPISNHLYFYWYRQILGQKVEFLVSFYNNEISEKSEIFDDQFSVERPDGSNFTLKIRSTKLEDSAMYFCASSQNRASTDTQYFGPGTRLTVL.